This T cell receptor beta chain derives from a study of blood T cell repertoires in COVID-19. Study-wide background: COVID-19 samples collected from the United States, Italy and Spain covered acute and convalescent phases.

The authors' processing: Counts of nucleated cells, estimated from reference gene primer amplification, were obtained. The repertoire was sequenced with immunoSEQ multiplex PCR; TCRdb's copy has only in-frame clones and lacks some. The V and J calls and the clone size are those of that table, but D and trimming were determined from the DNA. This table holds some 390,000 clones, approximately 90% found once. The V gene's germline CDR1 is SGHTA and CDR2 FQGNSA. With V trimmed by 3 bases and J by 12 bases, 13 bases remained unmatched. This CDR3 comprises 17 residues. Seattle patient enrollment occurred during active infection, with longitudinal follow-up thereafter.

The rearrangement joins TRBV7-2 to TRBJ2-1, with 14 positions matching TRBD2. The source material was peripheral blood. The receptor was isolated from a woman aged 40 to 50 with COVID-19, enrolled during active disease. For the CDR3, the DNA is TGTGCCAGCAGCTTGACGAAGGGACTAGCGGGGGTCCAGGGGCAGTTCTTC. It specifies CASSLTKGLAGVQGQFF.